The source of this T cell receptor beta chain is a study of blood T cells in healthy people across ages. Overall study findings and caveats: Roughly linear age-related decline in beta diversity appeared, significant by age around 40.

A second PCR, run for about 7 to 11 cycles, used a sample-barcoded 5' primer plus a J-beta primer mix. TCRdb passed the 5' RACE reads through MiXCR, listing each CDR3 protein once. The sample has approximately 580,000 distinct CDR3 sequences; around 24% are singletons. In regard to this clonotype: The antigen remains unidentified.

These same data were also listed under a study on T cells of mothers and their children. As that report states: The study recruited a few healthy Caucasian mothers and their six children as donors. Whatever RNA was extracted went entirely into cDNA synthesis, at about 1.6 ug per 15 ul. The authors added sample barcodes and 2-4 random nucleotides using the M1S primer of the second PCR.

The sequencing sample was made of blood. The sequence came from a boy aged 10-17 years in good health.

CDR3 bases: TGCGCCAGCAGCCAAGAGTACCAAGGGGGTGGCTACACCTTC. This codes for CASSQEYQGGGYTF. This chain joins TRBV4-3 and TRBJ1-2; TRBD1 might be the D (6 bases). Trimming took off 0 bases at V and 7 bases at J, with 12 bases between the two ends. This CDR3 comprises 14 residues. Germline V gene sequence: CDR1 LGHNA, CDR2 YSLEER.